A single sample is the source of the 13 T cell receptor beta chains below, sequenced in a study of blood T cell repertoires in COVID-19. Here immunoSEQ multiplex PCR was the method, and the copy in TCRdb shows in-frame clones only, minus some. This sample has roughly 20,000 clones, with around nine tenths found just once. The sequenced sample consisted of peripheral blood. The source is a human donor in a cohort sampled during active COVID-19.

The rearrangement links TRBV7-9 to TRBJ1-3; a possible D gene is TRBD1 (6 bases). The germline V and J ends were trimmed by 1 base and 0 bases, with 7 bases remaining between them. Germline V gives CDR1 SEHNR, CDR2 FQNEAQ (reference sequence). The CDR3 extends over 15 amino acids. CDR3 coding DNA: TGTGCCAGCAGCTTAGAAGGGGGCTCTGGAAACACCATATATTTT. Translated: CASSLEGGSGNTIYF.

CDR3 amino acids: CASSLSVSTYEQYF. The DNA for the CDR3 is TGCGCCAGCAGCTTGTCCGTCAGTACCTACGAGCAGTACTTC. The V gene is TRBV5-1, the J gene TRBJ2-7; D unresolved. The CDR3 spans 14 residues. V lost 1 base and J lost 2, with 10 bases in between. Germline V CDR1 and CDR2: SGHRS, YFSETQ.

The V gene is TRBV3-1 (or the pseudogene TRBV3-2), the J gene TRBJ2-5; TRBD2 agrees at 12 bases. The germline V gene has CDR1 LGHDT and CDR2 YNNKEL (reference sequence). Trimming cost V 1 base and J 7 bases; bases outside gene matches: 7. The CDR3 spans 16 residues. The DNA of the CDR3 is TGTGCCAGCAGCCAAGGGCTAGCGGGGGGGCCCAGGACCCAGTACTTC. This sequence encodes CASSQGLAGGPRTQYF.

This chain connects TRBV25-1 to TRBJ1-4; D may be TRBD1 (6 bases). The CDR3 is 15 amino acids. With 3 bases removed from V and 3 bases from J, the gap between germline ends came to 11 bases. Germline CDR1 and CDR2: MGHDK and SYGVNS. The CDR3 bases are TGTGCCAGCAGTGACTGGACAGCTGCTAATGAAAAACTGTTTTTT. Translated, it gives CASSDWTAANEKLFF.

This clone came up once. This chain uses TRBV4-1 with TRBJ2-7; possibly TRBD2 for D (6 bases). V lost 0 bases and J 0 bases, leaving 9 bases between the germline ends. Germline V gene data show CDR1 as MGHRA and CDR2 as YSYEKL. This CDR3 has 15 residues. CDR3 nucleotide sequence: TGCGCCAGCAGCCAAGATGGGGGGAGCTCCTACGAGCAGTACTTC. This codes for CASSQDGGSSYEQYF.

The rearrangement uses TRBV18 and TRBJ1-2; 8 nucleotides match TRBD1. CDR1 and CDR2 (germline): KGHSH, LQKENI. Trimming removed 1 base from V and 2 bases from J; junction bases left unmatched: 3. The CDR3 runs to 15 residues. The CDR3 loop reads CASSPQQGVNYGYTF. In DNA, the CDR3 is TGTGCCAGCTCACCACAACAGGGGGTAAACTATGGCTACACCTTC.

V is TRBV5-1 and J is TRBJ2-5, with TRBD2 identical over 14 bases. CDR1 is SGHRS, CDR2 YFSETQ, per germline. The CDR3 loop spans 19 amino acids. With V trimmed by 4 bases and J by 2 bases, 13 bases remained unmatched. CDR3 coding DNA: TGCGCCAGCAGCCTTGCGGGGACTAGCGGGGGATTTTATCAAGAGACCCAGTACTTC. Translating it yields CASSLAGTSGGFYQETQYF.

The chain recombines TRBV12-5 with TRBJ2-2; 12 nucleotides align to TRBD2. The germline V gene encodes CDR1 LGHNT and CDR2 FRNRAP. V shed 6 bases, J shed 7 bases, and the junction held 18 bases outside the gene matches. CDR3 length: 19 residues. The CDR3 loop is CASGLLAGGLFISGGELFF. CDR3 coding DNA: TGTGCTAGTGGATTACTAGCGGGGGGCCTCTTCATTAGTGGCGGGGAGCTGTTTTTT. Together with reference TRBV12-5 and TRBJ2-2, the CDR3 gives the full variable domain: DARVTQTPRHKVTEMGQEVTMRCQPILGHNTVFWYRQTMMQGLELLAYFRNRAPLDDSGMPKDRFSAEMPDATLATLKIQPSEPRDSAVYFCASGLLAGGLFISGGELFFGEGSRLTVL.

The rearrangement uses TRBV6-5 and TRBJ1-6; weak D call: TRBD1 (5 bases). With 7 bases removed from V and 2 bases from J, the gap between germline ends came to 12 bases. Germline CDR1 reads MNHEY; CDR2 reads SVGAGI. The CDR3 covers 15 residues. CDR3 nucleotides: TGTGCCAGCATATGGGGGGAAACCTATAATTCACCCCTCCACTTT. It is translated as CASIWGETYNSPLHF.

The rearrangement links TRBV12-3 or TRBV12-4 to TRBJ2-2, with 7 bases aligning to TRBD1. This CDR3 comprises 13 residues. In DNA form, the CDR3 reads TGTGTTTCTGGGACAGCCAACACCGGGGAGCTGTTTTTT. Protein product: CVSGTANTGELFF.

V and J are TRBV2 and TRBJ1-6; 9 bases fit TRBD1. The CDR3 covers 13 residues. V lost 7 bases, J lost 6 bases, and 1 base stayed unmatched. CDR1 is SNHLY and CDR2 is FYNNEI in the germline V gene. CDR3 DNA: TGTGCCAGCACGGGACAGGGTAATTCACCCCTCCACTTT. Translation: CASTGQGNSPLHF.

V is TRBV5-5 and J is TRBJ2-5; a possible D gene is TRBD1 (6 bases). Germline CDR1 is SGHKS and CDR2 is YYEKEE (reference sequence). Trimming cost V 6 bases and J 5 bases, with 17 bases left between them. The CDR3 loop spans 14 amino acids. CDR3 in amino acids: CASTLYRDGETQYF. The CDR3, as DNA: TGTGCCAGCACCCTTTACAGGGACGGGGAGACCCAGTACTTC.

The chain links TRBV11-2 to TRBJ2-3, with 9 bases that match TRBD1. After removal of 5 bases from V and 5 bases from J, the junction contained 11 bases not matched to a gene. Germline V lookup: CDR1 SGHAT, CDR2 FQNNGV. The CDR3 consists of 16 residues. The CDR3 here is CASSNAPGQGKDTQYF. CDR3 bases: TGTGCCAGCAGCAATGCACCGGGACAGGGTAAAGATACGCAGTATTTT.